This T cell receptor beta chain stems from a study of graft-versus-host responses after intestinal transplantation. In the study overall: Multivisceral, liver-intestinal, or isolated intestinal transplants were given to recipients. Uniformly, recipients were administered anti-thymocyte globulin induction with subsequent tacrolimus and steroids for approximately 3 years.

Study-level results: Declines in HvG clones occurring early post-transplant were associated with peak circulating GvH clone levels. In patients with graft-donor T cell macrochimerism, allograft graft-versus-host to host-versus-graft clonal ratios were high.

TCRdb's copy holds only in-frame clones and misses some; the assay was immunoSEQ multiplex PCR. The sample lists some 83,000 clones; around 91% were seen once. CDR1 and CDR2 from the germline V gene are KGHSH and LQKENI. The CDR3 contains 16 residues. Trimming shortened V by 0 bases and J by 1 base, and 9 bases separated the two germline ends. Regarding this clone: The antigen is undetermined.

The sequence was obtained from a human donor who received an intestinal transplant. V usage is TRBV18 and J usage is TRBJ2-2, with D unclear. The sequences come from unstimulated CD4+ T cells sorted from spleen or lymph node cells, collected before intestinal transplant. CDR3 amino acids: CASSPPQERNTGELFF. CDR3 DNA: TGTGCCAGCTCACCACCGCAGGAACGGAACACCGGGGAGCTGTTTTTT.